The TCR beta chain under discussion was sequenced for a study of Ad26.COV2.S vaccination and SARS-CoV-2 variants. At the level of the study: Once or twice, 56 days apart, Ad26.COV2.S was delivered intramuscularly.

Specified treatment: some 20 received Ad26.COV2.S at low or high dose, single or two shots; 5 received placebo; per-sample allocation not given. All samples were drawn on day 63, counting from the first vaccine or placebo injection. A remark on this clone: Its antigen is undetermined.

Clones were sequenced by immunoSEQ multiplex PCR, and TCRdb holds only the in-frame ones, with some missing. The table includes approximately 480,000 clones, roughly 87% detected once. Broader study findings: Estimates derived from TCR breadth and depth analyses may have underestimated total T cell responses. A substantial breadth of spike-specific CD8+ and CD4+ T cell responses after vaccination has been reported. Similar non-spike TCR breadth was observed in recipients of vaccine and of placebo.

The sample in question was peripheral blood, obtained in a trial of Ad26.COV2.S vaccine versus placebo. This receptor was obtained from a person between 18 and 60 years old who received the Ad26.COV2.S COVID-19 vaccine or a placebo.

The CDR3 DNA reads as TGCAGTGCGAGGTGGGGTGAGCAGTTCTTC. It yields the protein CSARWGEQFF. The chain combines TRBV20-1 with TRBJ2-1; no clear D. Germline V CDR1 and CDR2: DFQATT, SNEGSKA (reference sequence). The CDR3 extends over 10 amino acids. Between the trimmed V and J ends, which lost 6 bases and 9 bases, there was a span of 9 bases.